This T cell receptor beta chain derives from a study of T-cell reconstitution after alpha-beta-depleted transplantation in children. The germline gives CDR1 MNHEY, CDR2 SMNVEV (reference sequence). This CDR3 region has 13 residues. V was clipped by 4 bases and J by 3 bases, with 7 bases between them. The library targeted TCRbeta and was prepared with unique molecular identifiers. TCRdb called the PCR reads again in MiXCR, with one record for every CDR3 protein. In the table there are 300,000 to 400,000 distinct CDR3 sequences, more than 20% of which are singletons. In regard to this clonotype: Its antigen remains unidentified.

General study findings and limits: The authors attributed T-cell counts and diversity one year after transplant mostly to newly produced T cells. Several hundred expanded graft clones reportedly were the source of alpha-beta T cells about two months after transplant.

The chain links TRBV27 to TRBJ2-1; D is unresolved. The receptor's source is a male patient under 18 who had a stem cell transplant for acute lymphoblastic leukemia, so the T cells may come from the graft donor. The sample consisted of PBMCs, mostly from graft donor cells, taken 180 days after TCRalphabeta/CD19-depleted stem cell transplant. CDR3 in DNA: TGTGCCAGCAGTTACGAGAGCTACAATGAGCAGTTCTTC. Translated: CASSYESYNEQFF.